Reported below is one T cell receptor (beta chain). There is no known antigen for this receptor. Base qualities are not recorded, but no much larger clone differs from it by a single base. To sequence the TCRbeta CDR3 region, genomic DNA was isolated from the sorted cells. The immunoSEQ Assay was used to sequence the TCRbeta CDR3 regions. What TCRdb holds here is the immuneACCESS table cut down to in-frame rearrangements. Part of the clones is not present; checked against another copy, under half of the missing clones reflect an unresolved V gene, and the others are unexplained. Recorded for this sample are tens of thousands of clones; about 80% of them occurred a single time. The ten most abundant clones make up 3.5% to 5% of the sample. Patients with autoimmune disease history or receiving systemic immunosuppression were excluded from the trial. Peripheral blood for TCR sequencing was drawn from every dose cohort at baseline, at cycle 4 day 1 and at cycle 7 day 1. The samples were drawn from a first-in-human, open-label, multicenter phase I dose-escalation trial of ivuxolimab. The trial enrolled adults with locally advanced or metastatic head and neck squamous cell, hepatocellular, melanoma or renal cell carcinoma. Before TCR sequencing, CD4+ T cells and CD8+ T cells from peripheral blood were sorted into separate populations.

This sample is drawn from a study of OX40 agonist ivuxolimab in advanced cancers. About the investigation overall: Ivuxolimab was an agonistic, fully human IgG2 monoclonal antibody directed against OX40 (CD134), a costimulatory receptor. Intravenous ivuxolimab was administered to patients every 2 weeks at six dose levels: 0.01, 0.1, 0.3, 1.5, 3 and 10 mg/kg. Of the roughly 51 patients in dose escalation, about 20 had hepatocellular carcinoma, about 15 had melanoma, 9 had renal cell carcinoma and 9 had head and neck cancer. The dose-escalation cohort was roughly 80% male with a mean age of about 60 years, ranging from 23 to 79. Patients were allowed to have had prior anti-PD-1, anti-PD-L1 or anti-CTLA-4 therapy, and 40% to 45% of the dose-escalation patients had been treated with checkpoint inhibitors. Partial responses occurred in three dose-escalation patients: two with cutaneous melanoma and one with hepatocellular carcinoma. Peripheral TCRbeta sequencing aimed to test whether ivuxolimab altered TCR sequence diversity and caused clonal T-cell expansion. The monotherapy dose-escalation portion (N of about 49 patients) of the phase I ivuxolimab trial is reported in the paper. The paper's findings and limits, for the study overall: Partial responders in the 0.1-3.0 mg/kg groups had among the lowest normalized peripheral clonal expansion, especially among CD8+ T cells. After ivuxolimab, CD8+ T cells had more expanded clones than CD4+ T cells on average. Clonal expansion of both CD4+ and CD8+ blood T cells was observed from baseline to week 6 at doses 0.1 to 3.0 mg/kg. Low levels of normalized T-cell clonal expansion were also seen in some patients who did not respond. Antigen specificity was not determined for the clonally expanded peripheral T cells.

This receptor was taken from an adult with an advanced solid tumor such as melanoma, head and neck, liver or kidney cancer. The specimen comprised CD4+ or CD8+ T cells sorted from blood, sampled in a trial of the OX40 agonist ivuxolimab.

The CDR3 region: CASSLRNTEAFF. The nucleotide sequence reads TGTGCCAGCAGCCTCAGGAACACTGAAGCTTTCTTT. The V gene is TRBV6-6 and the J gene is TRBJ1-1, with the D gene not clear enough to name. The germline V gene encodes CDR1 MNHNY and CDR2 SVGAGI (reference sequence). The CDR3 runs 12 amino acids, cysteine and phenylalanine included. Of all the DNA, just the CDR3 is kept, 36 bases in frame from base 1. The V and J ends are trimmed by 6 bases and 1 base, leaving 6 bases between them.